The source of this T cell receptor beta chain is a study of T cell responses to AZD1222 COVID-19 vaccine. Overall study context: Pooled samples include second doses given at about 4 or 12 weeks.

The CDR3 loop spans 14 amino acids. Losses at the gene ends were 4 bases for V and 8 bases for J; bases not matched to a gene: 8. Germline CDR1 LGHDT, CDR2 YNNKEL (reference sequence). This clone was seen a handful of times. The antigen is undetermined. Study results and caveats: Of the AZD1222 recipients, only 5 to 7 were seropositive at baseline. Clonal diversity was possibly underestimated, and the donors were mostly white British, with more females.

Libraries were prepared by immunoSEQ multiplex PCR; TCRdb keeps only in-frame clonotypes and omits some of them. Here the sample spans over 95,000 clones, 88% being singletons. The TCR originated in an adult in good health. The rearrangement joins TRBV3-1 (or the pseudogene TRBV3-2) to TRBJ2-1; 7 positions match TRBD2. The material was peripheral blood, obtained on day 0 of AZD1222 vaccination. In DNA, the CDR3 is TGTGCCAGCAGCCCCAGACCACTAGCGCATGAGCAGTTCTTC. This translates into CASSPRPLAHEQFF.